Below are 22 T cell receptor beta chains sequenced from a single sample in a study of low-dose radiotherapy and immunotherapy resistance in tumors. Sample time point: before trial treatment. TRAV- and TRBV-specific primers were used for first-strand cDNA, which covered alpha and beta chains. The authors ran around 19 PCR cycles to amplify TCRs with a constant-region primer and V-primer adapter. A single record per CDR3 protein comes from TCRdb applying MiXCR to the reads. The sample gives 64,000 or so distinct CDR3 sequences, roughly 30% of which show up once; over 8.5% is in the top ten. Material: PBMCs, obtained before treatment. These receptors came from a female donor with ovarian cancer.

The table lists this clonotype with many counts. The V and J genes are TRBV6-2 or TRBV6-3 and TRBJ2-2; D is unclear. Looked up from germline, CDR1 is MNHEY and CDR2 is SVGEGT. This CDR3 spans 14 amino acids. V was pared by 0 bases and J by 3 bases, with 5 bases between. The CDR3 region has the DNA TGTGCCAGCAGTTACTCTCGGTACACCGGGGAGCTGTTTTTT. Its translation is CASSYSRYTGELFF.

CDR3 bases: TGTGCCAGCATCGAACGTGGGGCCAACACCGGGGAGCTGTTTTTT. Translating gives CASIERGANTGELFF. The chain recombines TRBV28 with TRBJ2-2; D may be TRBD1 (5 bases). The V gene's germline CDR1 is MDHEN and CDR2 SYDVKM. The CDR3 has 15 amino acids. V lost 7 bases and J lost 2, with 14 bases in between.

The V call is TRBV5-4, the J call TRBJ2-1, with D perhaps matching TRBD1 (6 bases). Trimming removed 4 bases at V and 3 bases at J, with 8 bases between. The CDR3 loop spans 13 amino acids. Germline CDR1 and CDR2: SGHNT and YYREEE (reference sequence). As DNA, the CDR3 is TGTGCCAGCAGCCCGGACAGCTACAATGAGCAGTTCTTC. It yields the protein CASSPDSYNEQFF.

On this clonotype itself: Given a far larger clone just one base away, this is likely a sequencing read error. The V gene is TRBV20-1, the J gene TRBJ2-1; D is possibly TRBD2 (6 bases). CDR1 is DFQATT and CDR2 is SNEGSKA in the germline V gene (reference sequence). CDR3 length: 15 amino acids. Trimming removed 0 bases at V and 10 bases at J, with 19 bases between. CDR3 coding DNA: TGCAGTGCTAGAGACCTTAGCGGATCGCTCTACGAGCAGTTCTTC. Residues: CSARDLSGSLYEQFF.

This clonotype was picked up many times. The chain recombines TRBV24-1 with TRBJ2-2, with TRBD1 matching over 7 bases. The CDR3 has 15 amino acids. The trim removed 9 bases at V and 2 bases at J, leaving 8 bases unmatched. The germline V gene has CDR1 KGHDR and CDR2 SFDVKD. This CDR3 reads CATGEGGRNTGELFF. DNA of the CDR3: TGTGCCACCGGGGAAGGGGGCAGAAACACCGGGGAGCTGTTTTTT.

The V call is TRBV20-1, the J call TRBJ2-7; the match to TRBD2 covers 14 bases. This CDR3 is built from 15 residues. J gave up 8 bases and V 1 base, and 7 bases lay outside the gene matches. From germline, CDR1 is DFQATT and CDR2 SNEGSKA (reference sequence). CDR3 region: CSARGTGLAGDQQYF. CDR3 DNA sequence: TGCAGTGCTAGAGGGACGGGACTAGCGGGAGATCAGCAGTACTTC.

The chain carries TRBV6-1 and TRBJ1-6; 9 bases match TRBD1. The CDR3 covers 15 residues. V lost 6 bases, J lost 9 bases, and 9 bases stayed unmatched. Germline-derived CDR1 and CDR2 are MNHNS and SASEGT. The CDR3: CASSQPGQGPSPLHF. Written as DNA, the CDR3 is TGTGCCAGCAGCCAACCGGGACAGGGCCCTTCACCCCTCCACTTT.

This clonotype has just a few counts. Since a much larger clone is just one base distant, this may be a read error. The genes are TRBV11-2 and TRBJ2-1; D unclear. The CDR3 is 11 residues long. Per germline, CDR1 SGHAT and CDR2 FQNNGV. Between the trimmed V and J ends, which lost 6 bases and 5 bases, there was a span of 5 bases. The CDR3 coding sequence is TGTGCCAGCAGTGGAAACAATGAGCAGTTCTTC. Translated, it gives CASSGNNEQFF.

Here the CDR3 DNA reads TGTGCCAGCAGACGGACTAGCGGGGACAATGAGCAGTTCTTC. It specifies CASRRTSGDNEQFF. The rearrangement joins TRBV6-2 or TRBV6-3 to TRBJ2-1; 12 bases agree with TRBD2. CDR3 length: 14 amino acids. CDR1 and CDR2 from the germline V gene are MNHEY and SVGEGT. V lost 6 bases to trimming and J lost 5 bases; unmatched junction nucleotides: 2.

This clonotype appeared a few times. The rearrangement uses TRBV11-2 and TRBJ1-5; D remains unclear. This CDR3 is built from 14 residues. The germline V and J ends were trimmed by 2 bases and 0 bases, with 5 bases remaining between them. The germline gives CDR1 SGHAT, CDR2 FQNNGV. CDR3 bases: TGTGCCAGCAGCTTAAGCGATAGCAATCAGCCCCAGCATTTT. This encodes CASSLSDSNQPQHF.

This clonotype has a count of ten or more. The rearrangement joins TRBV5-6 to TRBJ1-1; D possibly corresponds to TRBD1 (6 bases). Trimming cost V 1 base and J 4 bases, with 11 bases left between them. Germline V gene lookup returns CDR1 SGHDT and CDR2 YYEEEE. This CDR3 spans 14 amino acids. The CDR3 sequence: CASSLIGGVTEAFF. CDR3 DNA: TGTGCCAGCAGCTTGATAGGGGGTGTCACTGAAGCTTTCTTT.

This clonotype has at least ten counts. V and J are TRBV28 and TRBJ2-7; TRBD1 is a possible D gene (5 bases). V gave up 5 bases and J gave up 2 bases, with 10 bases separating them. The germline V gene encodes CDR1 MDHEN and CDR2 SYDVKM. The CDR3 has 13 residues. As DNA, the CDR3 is TGTGCCAGCAGTAAACAGGAACCCTACGAGCAGTACTTC. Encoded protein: CASSKQEPYEQYF.

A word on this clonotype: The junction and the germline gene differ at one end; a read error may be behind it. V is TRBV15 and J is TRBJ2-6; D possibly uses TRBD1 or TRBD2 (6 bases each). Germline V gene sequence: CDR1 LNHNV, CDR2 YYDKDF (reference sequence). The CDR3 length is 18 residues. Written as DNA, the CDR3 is TGCGCCTCCAGCGGTCTATGGGGGGCGCCGTCTGGGGCCAACGTCCTGACTTTC. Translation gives CASSGLWGAPSGANVLTF. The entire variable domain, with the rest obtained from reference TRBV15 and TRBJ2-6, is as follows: DAMVIQNPRYQVTQFGKPVTLSCSQTLNHNVMYWYQQKSSQAPKLLFHYYDKDFNNEADTPDNFQSRRPNTSFCFLDIRSPGLGDTAMYLCASSGLWGAPSGANVLTFGAGSRLTVL.

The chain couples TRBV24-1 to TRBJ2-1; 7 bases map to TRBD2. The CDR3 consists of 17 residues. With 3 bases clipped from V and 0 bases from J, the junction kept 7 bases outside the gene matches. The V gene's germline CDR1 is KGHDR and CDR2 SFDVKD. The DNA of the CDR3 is TGTGCCACCAGTGATAACCTGGGGGGGAGCTCCTACAATGAGCAGTTCTTC. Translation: CATSDNLGGSSYNEQFF.

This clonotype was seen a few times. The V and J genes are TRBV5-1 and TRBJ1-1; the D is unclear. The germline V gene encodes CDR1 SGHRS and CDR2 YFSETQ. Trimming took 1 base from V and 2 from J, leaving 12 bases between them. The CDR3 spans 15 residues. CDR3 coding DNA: TGCGCCAGCAGCTTGCTAGGGCTGCTTAACACTGAAGCTTTCTTT. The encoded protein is CASSLLGLLNTEAFF.

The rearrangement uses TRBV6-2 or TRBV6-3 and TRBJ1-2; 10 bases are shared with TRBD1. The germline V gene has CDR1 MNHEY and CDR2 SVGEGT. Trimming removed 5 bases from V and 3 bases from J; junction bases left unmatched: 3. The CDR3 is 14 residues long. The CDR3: CASSRQGAYYGYTF. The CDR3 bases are TGTGCCAGCAGTCGACAGGGGGCCTACTATGGCTACACCTTC.

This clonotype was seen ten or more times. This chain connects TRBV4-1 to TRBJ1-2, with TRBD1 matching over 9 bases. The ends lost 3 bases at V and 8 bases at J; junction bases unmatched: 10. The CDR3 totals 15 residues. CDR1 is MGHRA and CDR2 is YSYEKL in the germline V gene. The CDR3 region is CASSQGTGTGTGYTF. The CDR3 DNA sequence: TGCGCCAGCAGCCAGGGAACCGGGACAGGGACCGGCTACACCTTC.

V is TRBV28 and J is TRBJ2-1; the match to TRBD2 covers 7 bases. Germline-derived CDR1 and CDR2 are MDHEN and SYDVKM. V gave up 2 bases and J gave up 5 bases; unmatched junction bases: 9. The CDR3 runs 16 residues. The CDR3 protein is CASSLSRLAVNNEQFF. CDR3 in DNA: TGTGCCAGCAGTTTAAGTCGGCTAGCGGTAAACAATGAGCAGTTCTTC.

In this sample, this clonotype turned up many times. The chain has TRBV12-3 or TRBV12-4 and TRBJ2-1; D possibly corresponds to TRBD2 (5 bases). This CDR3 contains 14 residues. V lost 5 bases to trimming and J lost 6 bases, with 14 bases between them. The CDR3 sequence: CASSRPPAVNEQFF. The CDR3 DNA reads TGTGCCAGCAGTCGCCCACCAGCGGTCAATGAGCAGTTCTTC.

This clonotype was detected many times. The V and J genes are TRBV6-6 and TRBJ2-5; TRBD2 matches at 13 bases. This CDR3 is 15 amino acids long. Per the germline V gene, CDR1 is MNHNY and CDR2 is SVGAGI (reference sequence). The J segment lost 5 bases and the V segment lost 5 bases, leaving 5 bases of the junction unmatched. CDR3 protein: CASSGLAGEGETQYF. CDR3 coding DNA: TGTGCCAGCAGTGGACTAGCGGGAGAAGGGGAGACCCAGTACTTC.

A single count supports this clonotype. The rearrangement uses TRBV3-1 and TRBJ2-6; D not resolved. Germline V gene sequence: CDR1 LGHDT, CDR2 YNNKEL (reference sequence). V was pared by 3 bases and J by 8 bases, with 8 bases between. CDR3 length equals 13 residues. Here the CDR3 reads CASSHGATNVLTF. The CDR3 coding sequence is TGTGCCAGCAGCCATGGTGCGACCAACGTCCTGACTTTC.

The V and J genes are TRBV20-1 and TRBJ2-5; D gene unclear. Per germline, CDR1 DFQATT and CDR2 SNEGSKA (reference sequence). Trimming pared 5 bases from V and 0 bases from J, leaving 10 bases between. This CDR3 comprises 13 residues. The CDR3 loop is CSAENDNQETQYF. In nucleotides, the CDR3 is TGCAGTGCTGAGAACGACAACCAAGAGACCCAGTACTTC.